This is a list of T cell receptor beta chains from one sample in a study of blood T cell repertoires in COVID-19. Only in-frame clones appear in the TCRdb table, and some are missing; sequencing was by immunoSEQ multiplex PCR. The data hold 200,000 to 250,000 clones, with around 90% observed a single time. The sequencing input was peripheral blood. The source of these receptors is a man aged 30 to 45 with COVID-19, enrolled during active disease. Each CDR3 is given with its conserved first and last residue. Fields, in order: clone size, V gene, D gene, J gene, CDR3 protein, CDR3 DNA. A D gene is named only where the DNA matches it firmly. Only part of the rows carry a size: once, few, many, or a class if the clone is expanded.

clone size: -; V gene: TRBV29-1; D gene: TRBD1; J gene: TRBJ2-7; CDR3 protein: CSVDPQGLDEQYF; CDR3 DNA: TGCAGCGTTGATCCACAGGGGCTCGACGAGCAGTACTTC
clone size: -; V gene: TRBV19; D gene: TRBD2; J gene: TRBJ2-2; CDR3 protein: CASSMVSSGRTNTGELFF; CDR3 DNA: TGTGCCAGTAGTATGGTTAGTAGCGGGAGGACCAACACCGGGGAGCTGTTTTTT
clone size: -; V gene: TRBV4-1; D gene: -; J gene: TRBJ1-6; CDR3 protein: CASSQELRQSYNSPLHF; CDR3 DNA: TGCGCCAGCAGCCAAGAGCTGAGACAGAGCTATAATTCACCCCTCCACTTT
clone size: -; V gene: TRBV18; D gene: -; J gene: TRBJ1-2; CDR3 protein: CASSPGGNNYGYTF; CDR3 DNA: TGTGCCAGCTCACCAGGCGGAAATAACTATGGCTACACCTTC
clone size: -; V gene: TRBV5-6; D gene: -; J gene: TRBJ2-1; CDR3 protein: CASRTHNEQFF; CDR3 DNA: TGTGCCAGCAGAACTCACAATGAGCAGTTCTTC
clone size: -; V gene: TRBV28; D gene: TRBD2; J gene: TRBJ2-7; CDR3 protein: CASTLSGRTYEQYF; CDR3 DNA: TGTGCCAGCACCCTCAGCGGGAGGACCTACGAGCAGTACTTC
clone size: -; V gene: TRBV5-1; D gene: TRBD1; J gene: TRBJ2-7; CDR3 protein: CASNPYYRTGGAYEQYF; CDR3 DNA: TGCGCCAGCAACCCGTACTATCGGACAGGGGGTGCCTACGAGCAGTACTTC
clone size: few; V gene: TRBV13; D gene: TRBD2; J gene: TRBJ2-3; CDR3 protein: CASSFPWTSGGAPDTQYF; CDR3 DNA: TGTGCCAGCAGCTTTCCCTGGACTAGCGGGGGGGCCCCAGATACGCAGTATTTT
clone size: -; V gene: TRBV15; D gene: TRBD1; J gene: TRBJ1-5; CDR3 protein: CATSTRQGRVNQPQHF; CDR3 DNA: TGTGCCACCAGCACTAGACAGGGAAGGGTAAATCAGCCCCAGCATTTT
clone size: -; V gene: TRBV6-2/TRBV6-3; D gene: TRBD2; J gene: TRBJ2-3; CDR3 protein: CASSYSRTSGESLTQYF; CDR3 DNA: TGTGCCAGCAGTTACTCGAGGACTAGCGGGGAGTCTCTTACGCAGTATTTT
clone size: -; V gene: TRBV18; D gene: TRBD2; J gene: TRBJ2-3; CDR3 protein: CASSRSGRTDTQYF; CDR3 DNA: TGTGCCAGCTCCCGAAGCGGGAGGACAGATACGCAGTATTTT
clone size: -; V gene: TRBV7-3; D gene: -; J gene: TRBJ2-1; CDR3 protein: CASSLLTPGTLTDNEQFF; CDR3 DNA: TGTGCCAGCAGCTTATTGACTCCCGGGACACTGACAGACAATGAGCAGTTCTTC
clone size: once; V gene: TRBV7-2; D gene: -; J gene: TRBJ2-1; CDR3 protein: CASSPTEKQFF; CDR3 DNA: TGTGCCAGCAGCCCGACAGAAAAGCAGTTCTTC
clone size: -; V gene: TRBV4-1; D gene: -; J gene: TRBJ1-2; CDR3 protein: CASSQDGETGYYDGYTF; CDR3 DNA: TGCGCCAGCAGCCAAGATGGCGAAACAGGCTATTATGATGGCTACACCTTC
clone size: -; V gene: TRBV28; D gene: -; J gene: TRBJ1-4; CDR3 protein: CASSQAEKLFF; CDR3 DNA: TGTGCCAGCAGCCAGGCTGAAAAACTGTTTTTT